Listed below are T cell receptor beta chains from one sample, sequenced in a study of T-cell memory formation after mild COVID-19. TCRdb analysed the 5' RACE reads with MiXCR anew, one entry per CDR3 protein. This repertoire shows 400,000 to 500,000 distinct CDR3 sequences, more than 15% found once; its top ten account for roughly 21%. What was sequenced was PBMCs or a T cell subset sorted from them (not recorded which). Every receptor here comes from a man aged 18 to 29 who had mild COVID-19 (a few samples of this study predate the infection). Cell type and time point are not known. CDR3s include the opening cysteine and the closing phenylalanine or tryptophan. Fields, in order: J gene, D gene, V gene, clone size, CDR3 DNA, CDR3 protein. D genes are given only for firm matches. Rows may omit the clone size; those that give it use once, few, many or a size class.

TRBJ1-2	TRBD1	TRBV7-9	NA	TGTGCCAGCAGCCTACCAGGACAGGGACCAAATGGCTACACCTTC	CASSLPGQGPNGYTF
TRBJ1-4	NA	TRBV7-2	few	TGTGCCAGCAGCTTAGGGGGGCTTATGGAAAAACTGTTTTTT	CASSLGGLMEKLFF
TRBJ1-1	NA	TRBV2	NA	TGTGCCAGCAGTGACTCCCCAGGGGTTGGCACTGAAGCTTTCTTT	CASSDSPGVGTEAFF
TRBJ2-7	TRBD2	TRBV7-2	many	TGTGCCAGCAGTACCGTTGGTGCGGGGGGCGAGCAGTACTTC	CASSTVGAGGEQYF
TRBJ1-4	NA	TRBV6-6	many	TGTGCCAGCAGTTCGGGGGGCTCTTGGAAACTGTTTTTT	CASSSGGSWKLFF
TRBJ1-4	NA	TRBV5-1	NA	TGCGCCAGCAGCCCCGACAAACCGGGGTTTGAAAAACTGTTTTTT	CASSPDKPGFEKLFF
TRBJ1-6	NA	TRBV19	few	TGTGCCAGTAGTATGCTGGGACGCTCACCCCTCCACTTT	CASSMLGRSPLHF
TRBJ2-1	NA	TRBV7-9	few	TGTGCCAGCAGCTTAGGGCCTAGGACGGAGGAGCAGTTCTTC	CASSLGPRTEEQFF
TRBJ1-4	NA	TRBV21-1	NA	TGTGCCATACCGGGACCCGGGAGTGAAAAACTGTTTTTT	CAIPGPGSEKLFF
TRBJ1-2	NA	TRBV7-9	NA	TGTGCCAGCAGCTTAGCGGACGCCCCGTATGGCTACACCTTC	CASSLADAPYGYTF
TRBJ1-1	NA	TRBV6-5	NA	TGTGCCAGCAGTTCCCCGCGGGGGGCGAAGAACACTGAAGCTTTCTTT	CASSSPRGAKNTEAFF
TRBJ1-5	NA	TRBV7-9	NA	TGTGCCAGCAGCTTAGGGACTGCCGATAATCAGCCCCAGCATTTT	CASSLGTADNQPQHF
TRBJ1-6	NA	TRBV7-9	NA	TGTGCCAGCAGCTTTGAACAGCTGAACTCACCCCTCCACTTT	CASSFEQLNSPLHF
TRBJ2-3	NA	TRBV15	few	TGTGCCACCAGCAGAGTTGGGAGCACAGATACGCAGTATTTT	CATSRVGSTDTQYF
TRBJ1-5	TRBD1	TRBV6-6	few	TGTGCCAGCAGGGGACAGGGTCGCAACAATCAGCCCCAGCATTTT	CASRGQGRNNQPQHF
TRBJ2-3	NA	TRBV27	many	TGTGCCAGCAGTTTACTAGGCGGAACTAGCACAGATACGCAGTATTTT	CASSLLGGTSTDTQYF
TRBJ2-1	NA	TRBV4-2	few	TGTGCCAGCAGCCAAGATCGGGCCAGGGGTGAGCAGTTCTTC	CASSQDRARGEQFF
TRBJ2-3	NA	TRBV7-2	few	TGTGCCAGCAGCTCTCAAAGGAAGGGACTCCGCGCAGATACGCAGTATTTT	CASSSQRKGLRADTQYF
TRBJ2-3	NA	TRBV6-5	many	TGTGCCAGCAGTTACTCGATCCCAGGATCCCCTATTAGCGGTACGCAGTATTTT	CASSYSIPGSPISGTQYF
TRBJ2-6	NA	TRBV5-1	few	TGCGCCAGCGGGGACGCTGGGGCCAACGTCCTGACTTTC	CASGDAGANVLTF
TRBJ1-1	NA	TRBV20-1	few	TGCAGTGCTCCCCCCGGGGGGCGCGCGAACACTGAAGCTTTCTTT	CSAPPGGRANTEAFF
TRBJ2-1	NA	TRBV9	NA	TGTGCCAGCAGCGTAGGGCCCGAGGGGACTCCACCGTACAATGAGCAGTTCTTC	CASSVGPEGTPPYNEQFF
TRBJ1-5	TRBD1	TRBV27	NA	TGTGCCAGCAGTCAGGGGGTAAAAAATCAGCCCCAGCATTTT	CASSQGVKNQPQHF
TRBJ2-5	NA	TRBV9	few	TGTGCCAGCAGCGTATATGGTGGGGGGGAGACCCAGTACTTC	CASSVYGGGETQYF
TRBJ2-3	TRBD2	TRBV4-3	many	TGCGCCAGCAGCCAGCTGAGCGGGGCGGGGGACACAGATACGCAGTATTTT	CASSQLSGAGDTDTQYF
TRBJ1-5	TRBD1	TRBV18	NA	TGTGCCAGCTCCACACGCACAGGGGCAAATCAGCCCCAGCATTTT	CASSTRTGANQPQHF
TRBJ1-5	NA	TRBV7-3	few	TGTGCCAGCAGCTTACGCCCAGGGGGCAATCAGCCCCAGCATTTT	CASSLRPGGNQPQHF
TRBJ1-6	NA	TRBV9	NA	TGTGCCAGCGGACGGACATCGAATTCACCCCTCCACTTT	CASGRTSNSPLHF
TRBJ1-5	NA	TRBV20-1	few	TGCAGTGCTAGTGCGGGGAGCAATCAGCCCCAGCATTTT	CSASAGSNQPQHF
TRBJ1-2	NA	TRBV12-3/TRBV12-4	few	TGTGCCAGCAGTCCTTTTATGGATGACTATGGCTACACCTTC	CASSPFMDDYGYTF
TRBJ2-2	TRBD1	TRBV10-3	few	TGTGCCATCAGTGATCCACAGGGGGCGAACACCGGGGAGCTGTTTTTT	CAISDPQGANTGELFF
TRBJ1-1	NA	TRBV4-3	few	TGCGCCAGCAGCCAAGATCAGGGAGGGGGAGGAGGTACTGAAGCTTTCTTT	CASSQDQGGGGGTEAFF
TRBJ2-3	NA	TRBV27	few	TGTGCCAGCAGTTTAAGGACTACCCGCGGAACGCAGTATTTT	CASSLRTTRGTQYF
TRBJ1-1	NA	TRBV7-2	few	TGTGCCAGCAGCTTAGCTTGGGTGGACTCCACTGAAGCTTTCTTT	CASSLAWVDSTEAFF
TRBJ2-3	TRBD1	TRBV5-1	few	TGCGCCAGCAGCTTGGGGCAGGGGGAAGATACGCAGTATTTT	CASSLGQGEDTQYF
TRBJ2-3	NA	TRBV13	few	TGTGCCAGCAGCCCCCCTGACGCGGGGACTTCGACAGATACGCAGTATTTT	CASSPPDAGTSTDTQYF
TRBJ1-1	TRBD1	TRBV4-1	NA	TGCGCCAGCAGCCCGGGACAGGGCCCTATGAACACTGAAGCTTTCTTT	CASSPGQGPMNTEAFF
TRBJ2-4	NA	TRBV27	few	TGTGCCAGCAGTCGCTTTGGGCAAGCCAAAAACATTCAGTACTTC	CASSRFGQAKNIQYF
TRBJ2-1	NA	TRBV7-3	few	TGTGCCAGCAGCAAAACCCCCCGATCCAGCTCCTACAATGAGCAGTTCTTC	CASSKTPRSSSYNEQFF
TRBJ1-2	TRBD1	TRBV6-5	NA	TGTGCCAGCAGTTACTCGACAGGGCAGGAAGGCTACACCTTC	CASSYSTGQEGYTF
TRBJ2-5	NA	TRBV4-3	many	TGCGCCAGCAGCCAAAGCAGGCAAGAGACCCAGTACTTC	CASSQSRQETQYF
TRBJ2-1	NA	TRBV11-2	NA	TGTGCCAGCACCCCCAGTGGGACCCGCTCCTACAATGAGCAGTTCTTC	CASTPSGTRSYNEQFF
TRBJ2-1	TRBD2	TRBV14	once	TGTGCCAGCAGCCAATATTTGGGGGGGTACAATGAGCAGTTCTTC	CASSQYLGGYNEQFF
TRBJ2-1	TRBD2	TRBV7-9	NA	TGTGCCAGCAGCTCAAGACTAGCGGGGGTATCGGGGAATGAGCAGTTCTTC	CASSSRLAGVSGNEQFF
TRBJ2-5	NA	TRBV7-2	few	TGTGCCAGCAGCTTAGCGGGCTGGGGGGAGACCCAGTACTTC	CASSLAGWGETQYF